This TCR beta chain was obtained from a study of T cell responses to AZD1222 COVID-19 vaccine. The study, taken as a whole, reports: Elevations in Spike-specific TCR breadth and depth followed administration of two AZD1222 doses. Baseline antibody screening turned up just six or seven seropositive AZD1222 recipients.

With regard to this clone: Its matching antigen is unknown.

Clones were sequenced by immunoSEQ multiplex PCR, and TCRdb holds only the in-frame ones, with some missing. Of fewer than 300,000 clones in the sample, approximately 95% were seen once. The J segment lost 5 bases and the V segment lost 1 base, leaving 9 bases of the junction unmatched. CDR3 length: 16 residues. The germline CDR1 and CDR2 sequences are SGHRS and YFSETQ. The material sequenced was peripheral blood, taken on day 0 of AZD1222 vaccination. This TCR came from an adult in good health. The chain uses TRBV5-1 and TRBJ2-3; the match to TRBD2 covers 8 bases. CDR3 sequence reads: CASSLNLRGAQDTQYF. The CDR3 DNA reads TGCGCCAGCAGCTTGAATTTGCGGGGGGCCCAAGATACGCAGTATTTT. The entire variable domain, with the rest obtained from reference TRBV5-1 and TRBJ2-3, is as follows: KAGVTQTPRYLIKTRGQQVTLSCSPISGHRSVSWYQQTPGQGLQFLFEYFSETQRNKGNFPGRFSGRQFSNSRSEMNVSTLELGDSALYLCASSLNLRGAQDTQYFGPGTRLTVL.